The 27 T cell receptor beta chains below come from one sample, sequenced in a study of blood T cells in healthy people across ages. Primers used in a second PCR of about 7 to 12 cycles were a sample-barcoded 5' primer and a J-beta primer mix. MiXCR, run by TCRdb on the 5' RACE reads, gives a single entry per CDR3 protein. Of more than 1,400,000 distinct CDR3 sequences in the sample, approximately 40% were seen once. Material for sequencing was blood. These receptors were obtained from a woman under 30 in good health.

This sequence joins TRBV5-1 and TRBJ2-7; 12 bases agree with TRBD2. Trimming cost V 3 bases and J 7 bases; bases outside gene matches: 8. Germline V lookup: CDR1 SGHRS, CDR2 YFSETQ. CDR3 length: 15 residues. The CDR3 region is CASSYTSGGHHEQYF. CDR3 bases: TGCGCCAGCAGCTACACTAGCGGGGGGCACCATGAGCAGTACTTC.

The chain uses TRBV24-1 and TRBJ2-4, with TRBD2 identical over 8 bases. The closer fit of TRBJ2-7 to the DNA end suggests the J call may be wrong. The CDR3 is 15 amino acids. Germline-derived CDR1 and CDR2 are KGHDR and SFDVKD. For the CDR3, the DNA is TGTGCCACCAGTGATGCGGGAGGAGGGACCTACGAGCAGTACTTC. Encoded protein: CATSDAGGGTYEQYF.

The rearrangement links TRBV12-3 or TRBV12-4 to TRBJ1-5, with no clear D. The CDR3 totals 14 residues. V dropped 0 bases and J dropped 6 bases, with 9 bases sitting between them. In DNA form, the CDR3 reads TGTGCCAGCAGTTTAGCGAGTCGGAGTCAGCCCCAGCATTTT. Amino acids: CASSLASRSQPQHF.

J is TRBJ2-7 and V is TRBV6-5; D is possibly TRBD2 (5 bases). Germline assignment: CDR1 MNHEY and CDR2 SVGAGI. This CDR3 is built from 14 residues. Between the trimmed V and J ends, which lost 5 bases and 5 bases, there was a span of 16 bases. CDR3 region: CASSGGRARDEQYF. The CDR3 region has the DNA TGTGCCAGCAGTGGAGGAAGGGCGCGTGACGAGCAGTACTTC.

CDR3 coding DNA: TGTGCCAGCAGGGGACTAGCGGGGGAACAACAAGAGACCCAGTACTTC. This encodes CASRGLAGEQQETQYF. The V and J genes are TRBV25-1 and TRBJ2-5, with 14 bases identical to TRBD2. V lost 6 bases and J lost 2; bases outside the gene matches: 5. This CDR3 has 16 amino acids. The germline V gene has CDR1 MGHDK and CDR2 SYGVNS. Based on the CDR3 plus reference TRBV25-1 and TRBJ2-5, the full variable domain is EADIYQTPRYLVIGTGKKITLECSQTMGHDKMYWYQQDPGMELHLIHYSYGVNSTEKGDLSSESTVSRIRTEHFPLTLESARPSHTSQYLCASRGLAGEQQETQYFGPGTRLLVL.

This chain uses TRBV6-6 with TRBJ1-1; 7 nucleotides match TRBD1. V dropped 8 bases and J dropped 5; count of bases not matched to a gene: 11. CDR1 MNHNY and CDR2 SVGAGI come from the germline V gene (reference sequence). This CDR3 has 14 amino acids. The CDR3 region has the DNA TGTGCCAGCTTGGCAGGGGGGAGTAGGACTGAAGCTTTCTTT. Encoded protein: CASLAGGSRTEAFF.

Of note for this clonotype: A single base separates this from a much larger clone, so it may be a read error. CDR3: CSAPLGGSDQPQHF. The CDR3 coding sequence is TGCAGTGCCCCTTTGGGGGGGAGCGATCAGCCCCAGCATTTT. The chain links TRBV20-1 to TRBJ1-5, with a tentative D call TRBD1 (5 bases). Germline assignment: CDR1 DFQATT and CDR2 SNEGSKA (reference sequence). The CDR3 extends over 14 amino acids. The V and J ends lost 6 bases and 5 bases respectively, with 17 bases between them.

This chain joins TRBV12-3 or TRBV12-4 and TRBJ2-1; D ambiguous. CDR3 size: 13 residues. V was clipped by 3 bases and J by 7 bases, with 10 bases between them. The CDR3: CASSFGSKNEQFF. The CDR3 DNA reads TGTGCCAGCAGTTTTGGCAGTAAGAATGAGCAGTTCTTC.

This clonotype turned up a few times. The rearrangement joins TRBV3-1 to TRBJ1-1; possibly TRBD1 for D (5 bases). The CDR3 totals 14 residues. V gave up 3 bases and J gave up 3 bases, with 11 bases separating them. Germline CDR1 reads LGHDT; CDR2 reads YNNKEL (reference sequence). The chain's CDR3 is CASSHGGGDTEAFF. The CDR3 DNA sequence: TGTGCCAGCAGCCATGGGGGAGGGGACACTGAAGCTTTCTTT. Based on the CDR3 plus reference TRBV3-1 and TRBJ1-1, the full variable domain is DTAVSQTPKYLVTQMGNDKSIKCEQNLGHDTMYWYKQDSKKFLKIMFSYNNKELIINETVPNRFSPKSPDKAHLNLHINSLELGDSAVYFCASSHGGGDTEAFFGQGTRLTVV.

This clonotype was counted only a few times. The rearrangement joins TRBV27 to TRBJ2-7; 8 bases agree with TRBD2. CDR1 is MNHEY and CDR2 is SMNVEV in the germline V gene (reference sequence). This CDR3 spans 15 amino acids. Germline trimming cut 3 bases from V and 0 bases from J; bases unmatched to any gene: 4. The CDR3, as DNA: TGTGCCAGCAGTTTTATCGCGGGGGGCTCCTACGAGCAGTACTTC. Residues: CASSFIAGGSYEQYF.

In its sample, this clonotype was seen once. V and J are TRBV2 and TRBJ1-4; no firm D call. The length of the CDR3 is 13 residues. The V end was cut by 8 bases, the J end by 11 bases, with 18 bases between. In germline, CDR1 is SNHLY, CDR2 FYNNEI. The CDR3 region is CASVYLSSEKLFF. CDR3 DNA: TGTGCCAGCGTATACTTGAGTTCAGAGAAACTGTTTTTT.

The chain uses TRBV25-1 and TRBJ2-4, with D possibly being TRBD2 (7 bases). In germline, CDR1 is MGHDK, CDR2 SYGVNS. V was shortened by 5 bases and J by 13 bases, with 18 bases between the two germline ends. The length of the CDR3 is 13 residues. CDR3 residues: CASSLGLEGEQYF. CDR3 coding DNA: TGTGCCAGCAGTCTAGGACTAGAGGGGGAGCAGTACTTC.

The chain employs TRBV2 and TRBJ2-2; TRBD1 aligns across 8 bases. Germline values: CDR1 SNHLY, CDR2 FYNNEI. The V gene end was trimmed by 10 bases and the J gene end by 5 bases; junction bases not matched to a gene: 6. This CDR3 has 13 amino acids. This chain's CDR3 is CANRGQATGELFF. The CDR3 nucleotides read TGTGCCAACAGGGGACAGGCGACCGGGGAGCTGTTTTTT.

The DNA of the CDR3 is TGTGCCATCAGTGGCAAACAAGAGACCCAGTACTTC. The encoded protein is CAISGKQETQYF. The rearrangement links TRBV10-3 to TRBJ2-5, with D unresolved. CDR3 length: 12 residues. CDR1 ENHRY and CDR2 SYGVKD come from the germline V gene. V was clipped by 4 bases and J by 2 bases, with 5 bases between them.

The chain employs TRBV4-1 and TRBJ1-6, with D uncertain. The CDR3 length is 17 residues. V lost 1 base to trimming and J lost 7 bases, with 17 bases between them. In germline, CDR1 is MGHRA, CDR2 YSYEKL. The chain's CDR3 is CASSQGSGSERNSPLHF. The CDR3 nucleotides read TGCGCCAGCAGCCAAGGCTCAGGTAGCGAGAGGAATTCACCCCTCCACTTT.

This clonotype has a count of ten or more. For the CDR3, the DNA is TGTGCCAGCAGTTTTGCCCCGGACAGGTACACCTTC. Residues: CASSFAPDRYTF. The V and J genes are TRBV12-3 or TRBV12-4 and TRBJ1-2, with 7 bases lining up with TRBD1. V lost 3 bases to trimming and J lost 11 bases; unmatched junction nucleotides: 6. CDR3 size: 12 residues.

The chain has TRBV7-9 and TRBJ2-7; the match to TRBD2 covers 11 bases. The CDR3 sequence is 16 residues long. With V trimmed by 1 base and J by 7 bases, 9 bases remained unmatched. Germline V CDR1 and CDR2: SEHNR, FQNEAQ (reference sequence). CDR3 protein: CASSLDDGSGRGEQYF. The CDR3 DNA is TGTGCCAGCAGCTTAGATGATGGTAGCGGGAGGGGTGAGCAGTACTTC.

About this clonotype itself: A clone one base away is much larger, so this may be a read error. This sequence joins TRBV29-1 and TRBJ2-1; D uncertain. The CDR3 loop spans 10 amino acids. Germline values: CDR1 SQVTM, CDR2 ANQGSEA. Trimming left V 6 bases short and J 8 bases short, with 8 bases between. The CDR3 DNA follows: TGCAGCGTCCACCACGATGAGCAGTTCTTC. Translated: CSVHHDEQFF.

Remarks on this clonotype: This sequence may be a read error, since a much larger clone differs from it by one base. The chain couples TRBV12-3 or TRBV12-4 to TRBJ2-7; D not resolved. V lost 6 bases and J lost 4, with 10 bases in between. CDR3 length: 12 amino acids. In DNA form, the CDR3 reads TGTGCCAGCAGGTTATCCCAGTACGAGCAGTACTTC. The encoded protein is CASRLSQYEQYF.

In its sample, this clonotype was seen a few times. The chain has TRBV7-9 and TRBJ2-7; TRBD1 aligns across 9 bases. The V and J ends lost 7 bases and 3 bases, in that order; junction bases with no gene match: 7. Germline lookup yields CDR1 SEHNR and CDR2 FQNEAQ (reference sequence). The CDR3 length is 14 residues. The CDR3 sequence is CASTRSGQGYEQYF. The CDR3 DNA is TGTGCCAGCACCAGGTCGGGACAGGGCTACGAGCAGTACTTC. Full variable domain (remainder filled in from reference TRBV7-9 and TRBJ2-7): DTGVSQNPRHKITKRGQNVTFRCDPISEHNRLYWYRQTLGQGPEFLTYFQNEAQLEKSRLLSDRFSAERPKGSFSTLEIQRTEQGDSAMYLCASTRSGQGYEQYFGPGTRLTVT.

The rearrangement uses TRBV10-3 and TRBJ1-2, with D unclear. The CDR3 is 14 residues long. Germline V CDR1 and CDR2: ENHRY, SYGVKD. V gave up 6 bases and J gave up 4 bases, with 15 bases separating them. This chain's CDR3 is CAISQSSESYGYTF. CDR3 coding DNA: TGTGCCATCAGCCAATCCAGTGAGAGCTATGGCTACACCTTC.

This chain joins TRBV25-1 and TRBJ1-6; 9 nucleotides align to TRBD1. V shed 4 bases, J shed 8 bases, and the junction held 3 bases outside the gene matches. CDR1 is MGHDK, CDR2 SYGVNS, per germline. The CDR3 is 14 amino acids. CDR3 bases: TGTGCCAGCAGTGTAGACAGGGGGGATTCACCCCTCCACTTT. This codes for CASSVDRGDSPLHF. Drawing the rest from reference TRBV25-1 and TRBJ1-6, the complete variable domain is EADIYQTPRYLVIGTGKKITLECSQTMGHDKMYWYQQDPGMELHLIHYSYGVNSTEKGDLSSESTVSRIRTEHFPLTLESARPSHTSQYLCASSVDRGDSPLHFGNGTRLTVT.

The V call is TRBV6-6, the J call TRBJ2-1; D is undetermined. This CDR3 region has 14 residues. V was trimmed by 2 bases and J by 4 bases, leaving 9 bases between them. Germline V gives CDR1 MNHNY, CDR2 SVGAGI (reference sequence). CDR3 residues: CASSYAQLYNEQFF. The CDR3, as DNA: TGTGCCAGCAGTTACGCTCAGCTGTACAATGAGCAGTTCTTC.

The CDR3 reads CASSLGLAGLLAQYF. The CDR3, as DNA: TGTGCCAGCAGTTTAGGGCTAGCGGGTCTCTTGGCCCAGTACTTC. V gene TRBV28 combines with J gene TRBJ2-5; the match to TRBD2 covers 8 bases. CDR3 size: 15 residues. J gave up 9 bases and V 2 bases, and 11 bases lay outside the gene matches. Germline CDR1 reads MDHEN; CDR2 reads SYDVKM.

This clonotype was detected a few times. The chain joins TRBV6-5 to TRBJ2-5, with 8 bases aligning to TRBD1. Germline CDR1 reads MNHEY; CDR2 reads SVGAGI. V dropped 0 bases and J dropped 4; count of bases not matched to a gene: 4. There are 15 residues in the CDR3. CDR3 region: CASSYSGTGGETQYF. CDR3 in DNA: TGTGCCAGCAGTTACTCCGGGACAGGCGGAGAGACCCAGTACTTC.

There are a few counts of this clonotype. The rearrangement joins TRBV5-1 to TRBJ2-3; D gene ambiguous. The CDR3 spans 12 residues. CDR1 and CDR2 from the germline V gene are SGHRS and YFSETQ. V lost 4 bases, J lost 5 bases, and 8 bases lay in between. The CDR3 DNA follows: TGCGCCAGCAGCGTCCCCTTAGATACGCAGTATTTT. As protein: CASSVPLDTQYF.

This clonotype was observed a few times. The CDR3 sequence: CASSPPGRVGGGGYGYTF. DNA for the CDR3: TGTGCCAGCAGTCCCCCTGGCAGGGTAGGGGGTGGGGGCTATGGCTACACCTTC. The chain links TRBV6-1 to TRBJ1-2; possibly TRBD1 for D (6 bases). CDR1 is MNHNS and CDR2 is SASEGT in the germline V gene. This CDR3 region has 18 residues. Trimming took off 5 bases at V and 4 bases at J, with 26 bases between the two ends.